The T cell receptor (beta chain) under discussion was sequenced for a study of T-cell reconstitution after alpha-beta-depleted transplantation in children. This clonotype was observed many times. Unique molecular identifiers were used in preparing the TCRbeta library. TCRdb re-called the PCR reads through MiXCR, storing one row per CDR3 protein. The repertoire includes 100,000 or so distinct CDR3 sequences, roughly 7.2% of them detected once, and approximately 16% sits in the top ten. V shed 1 base and J 2 bases; nucleotides not matched to a gene: 4. The CDR3 runs to 15 residues. The sequencing here drew on PBMCs, taken before TCRalphabeta/CD19-depleted stem cell transplant. The rearrangement uses TRBV12-3 or TRBV12-4 and TRBJ2-7; 8 bases are shared with TRBD1. This sequence was found in a boy aged 2 to 10 with acute lymphoblastic leukemia, due to receive a stem cell transplant. The CDR3 DNA reads TGTGCCAGCAGTTTAGGCGGACAGGGTGCCTACGAGCAGTACTTC. It codes for CASSLGGQGAYEQYF.